The T cell receptor (beta chain) described here comes from a study of technical replicates of blood from a few donors. CDR1 KGHSH and CDR2 LQKENI come from the germline V gene. The V end lost 9 bases, the J end lost 0 bases, and 12 bases lay between the germline ends. This CDR3 has 15 residues. Here immunoSEQ multiplex PCR was the method, and the copy in TCRdb shows in-frame clones only, minus some. The sample has tens of thousands of clones, approximately 96% seen once. This receptor was identified in a human donor in good health. The rearrangement joins TRBV18 to TRBJ2-6; the D gene is possibly TRBD1 (6 bases). The sequenced sample consisted of T cells isolated from PBMCs. The CDR3 sequence is CASKTGSSGANVLTF. DNA for the CDR3: TGTGCCAGTAAAACAGGGTCCTCTGGGGCCAACGTCCTGACTTTC.